A selection of T cell receptor beta chains follows, all from one sample in a study of circulating CD8 cells and anti-PD-1 response in melanoma. TCRdb fed the reads into MiXCR, producing one record per CDR3 protein. The sample gives roughly 560 distinct CDR3 sequences, around 5.5% of which show up once; approximately 33% is in the top ten. Material: CD8+ T cells from PBMCs, obtained at baseline or after one month of anti-PD-1 therapy (not recorded which). These receptor sequences come from a human donor with melanoma. Both conserved end residues are part of each CDR3. D genes are given only for firm matches. Expanded clones are given a class, and other clones once, few, many or no size at all.

v_gene,j_gene,d_gene,abundance,CDR3nt,CDR3aa
TRBV5-5,TRBJ2-1,NA,large,TGTGCCAGCAGGAGGACCGCATACAATGAGCAGTTCTTC,CASRRTAYNEQFF
TRBV2,TRBJ2-1,TRBD2,medium-sized,TGTGCCAGCATACTAGCGGGGGCTACTGAGCAGTTCTTC,CASILAGATEQFF
TRBV28,TRBJ2-1,NA,medium-sized,TGTGCCAGCAGTTTTACCACGGGCGACTACAATGAGCAGTTCTTC,CASSFTTGDYNEQFF
TRBV29-1,TRBJ1-1,NA,medium-sized,TGCAGCGTTGCGGGACCGAAGGGCACTGAAGCTTTCTTT,CSVAGPKGTEAFF
TRBV11-2,TRBJ2-1,TRBD2,medium-sized,TGTGCCAGCAGCTCCAACGACGCGGGGGGGCTAGCCAATGAGCAGTTCTTC,CASSSNDAGGLANEQFF
TRBV9,TRBJ1-1,NA,large,TGTGCCAGCAGCGAGAGGGGGAACAGAAACACTGAAGCTTTCTTT,CASSERGNRNTEAFF
TRBV5-4,TRBJ1-6,NA,large,TGTGCCAGCAGCGTTGAAAATTCACCCCTCCACTTT,CASSVENSPLHF
TRBV27,TRBJ2-3,NA,large,TGTGCCAGCCAAAAGACAGGCACAGATACGCAGTATTTT,CASQKTGTDTQYF
TRBV11-3,TRBJ1-5,NA,medium-sized,TGTGCCAGCAGCTTAGAACAGGGCGTTTGGGCCCAGCATTTT,CASSLEQGVWAQHF
TRBV29-1,TRBJ2-7,NA,large,TGCAGCGTCGGACAGACCGAGCAGTACTTC,CSVGQTEQYF
TRBV2,TRBJ1-4,NA,medium-sized,TGTGCTATCCGCGAAGGTGAAAATGAAAAACTGTTTTTT,CAIREGENEKLFF
TRBV7-6,TRBJ2-7,NA,medium-sized,TGTGCCAGCAGCCCAAAGCTCCCCTCGGCTCACGAGCAGTACTTC,CASSPKLPSAHEQYF
TRBV7-2,TRBJ2-1,TRBD2,medium-sized,TGTGCCAGCAGCTTACTAGCGGGGGGGCTAAATGAGCAGTTCTTC,CASSLLAGGLNEQFF
TRBV19,TRBJ2-7,TRBD1,NA,TGTGCCAGTTGTCACGGGGGACAGGGGGGTTTCTACGAGCAGTACTTC,CASCHGGQGGFYEQYF
TRBV6-2/TRBV6-3,TRBJ2-7,TRBD1,few,TGTGCCAGCAGTTACGGGGACAGGGCTTTCTACGAGCAGTACTTC,CASSYGDRAFYEQYF
TRBV12-3/TRBV12-4,TRBJ2-3,TRBD2,medium-sized,TGTGCCAGCAGCCGACTAGCTACCACAGATACGCAGTATTTT,CASSRLATTDTQYF
TRBV27,TRBJ2-3,TRBD1,medium-sized,TGTGCCAGCAGAGGCTTCGAGGGGGCGGATACGCAGTATTTT,CASRGFEGADTQYF
TRBV2,TRBJ2-3,NA,medium-sized,TGTGCCAGCAGTGAAGCAAGGGGGACAGATACGCAGTATTTT,CASSEARGTDTQYF
TRBV28,TRBJ2-3,NA,large,TGTGCCAGCAGTCACCGCCTGGGCGCAGATACGCAGTATTTT,CASSHRLGADTQYF
TRBV27,TRBJ1-5,TRBD1,large,TGTGCCAGCAGTTGGACCGGACAGGGGGCCGGTCAGCCCCAGCATTTT,CASSWTGQGAGQPQHF
TRBV29-1,TRBJ1-1,NA,medium-sized,TGCAGCGCCGGACAGTACACTGAAGCTTTCTTT,CSAGQYTEAFF
TRBV23-1,TRBJ2-7,NA,large,TGCGCCAGCAGTCCTCAACGGGAAGACTACGAGCAGTACTTC,CASSPQREDYEQYF
TRBV19,TRBJ1-1,NA,medium-sized,TGTGCCAGTAGTATAGATCTAAGCACTGAAGCTTTCTTT,CASSIDLSTEAFF